This T cell receptor (beta chain) emerged from a study of response to subunit inactivated influenza vaccine. Study findings and constraints: The authors proposed limited new T cell recruitment per seasonal influenza vaccination.

In TCRdb, the RT-PCR reads were re-called with MiXCR into one record per CDR3 protein. Of 600,000 to 850,000 distinct CDR3 sequences listed, about 14% were seen once; the top ten hold 7.5% to 8%. Germline CDR1 and CDR2: DFQATT and SNEGSKA (reference sequence). The CDR3 spans 15 residues. V lost 7 bases and J 3 bases, leaving 19 bases between the germline ends. Note on this clonotype: The antigen is unknown.

The clonotype comes from a man aged 50-60 years who received an inactivated influenza vaccine. Sequencing used PBMCs from blood, obtained 14 days before vaccination. V is TRBV20-1 and J is TRBJ2-1; D possibly corresponds to TRBD1 (6 bases). In nucleotides, the CDR3 is TGCAGTGTGCAACGGGACACACGATTCTACAATGAGCAGTTCTTC. Translation gives CSVQRDTRFYNEQFF.